The rows below give T cell receptor beta chains drawn from one sample of a study of shared T cell receptors in the human thymus. TCRdb keeps only in-frame clones here, not all; method: immunoSEQ multiplex PCR. Of hundreds of thousands of clones detected, around 82% appear once; the ten largest clones hold 0.01% to 0.015%. These same data were also listed under a study on human thymus T cells.

Material: thymocytes. All receptors come from a boy younger than two with a congenital heart defect. Both conserved end residues are trimmed from each CDR3.

>TRBV19
ASRHRSDGYT
>TRBV27
ASSPPKGQDLVTQY
>TRBV10-1
ASSDPGGAAHNEQF
>TRBV2
ASSDSRGGLNTEAF
>TRBV29-1
SVERGAQDTQY
>TRBV18
ASSQRDSRSVGYTDTQY
>TRBV29-1
SVEGGTGGPQETQY
>TRBV12-5
ASGLAGEVYNEQF
>TRBV4-3
ASSQDSRPINTGELF
>TRBV4-2
ASSQGHGPGQHYEQY
>TRBV10-2
ASSPEGRGPLTGGLF
>TRBV10-3
AISSIGTSGQGEQY
>TRBV5-8
ASSCRDRGGAFSYEQY
>TRBV7-8
ASSLLRVHQPQH
>TRBV19
ASSTSSGAYEQY
>TRBV7-7
ASSPFQPGGRGNEQF
>TRBV25-1
ASSGSHKNTPYNYGYT
>TRBV28
ASSNRDSSEKLF
>TRBV7-9
ASSGQGFYEQY
>TRBV5-1
ASSSPLCGGRDYNEQF
>TRBV7-3
ASSLSPEGGYEQY
>TRBV25-1
ASSDPSGGSSYEQY
>TRBV5-5
ASSEWASGLEKYEQY
>TRBV18
ASSTTWPGEWNGAKNIQY
>TRBV6-1
ASSGTPRGPQYEQY
>TRBV5-1
ASSLELGVPENTEAF
>TRBV27
ASSLRQGAGGYT
>TRBV9
ASSLGTGEETQY
>TRBV28
ASRHEVGGNYGYT
>TRBV29-1
SVDQTSGPYNEQF
>TRBV27
ASSSYGEGDDYGYT
>TRBV12-1
ASTLGTSGSSGANVLT
>TRBV10-3
VPQGGQGTEAF
>TRBV5-6
ASSLKSQGRSNTGELF
>TRBV14
ASSQREGLGTGELF
>TRBV6-5
ASSSPRQGYGYT
>TRBV29-1
SGGTGITEAF
>TRBV28
ASSFGGMGSSTYGYT
>TRBV4-3
ASSQELTGGCSDWDTQY
>TRBV14
ASSPQSSTLAEQY
>TRBV27
ASSPGQGAFYSSNYGYT
>TRBV5-1
ASSLAISGSGSSYEQY
>TRBV12-1
ASSSRGNWRETQY
>TRBV10-3
AISESGHTDTQY
>TRBV15
ATSRDLAGRNEQF
>TRBV5-6
ASSSTGGNQPQH